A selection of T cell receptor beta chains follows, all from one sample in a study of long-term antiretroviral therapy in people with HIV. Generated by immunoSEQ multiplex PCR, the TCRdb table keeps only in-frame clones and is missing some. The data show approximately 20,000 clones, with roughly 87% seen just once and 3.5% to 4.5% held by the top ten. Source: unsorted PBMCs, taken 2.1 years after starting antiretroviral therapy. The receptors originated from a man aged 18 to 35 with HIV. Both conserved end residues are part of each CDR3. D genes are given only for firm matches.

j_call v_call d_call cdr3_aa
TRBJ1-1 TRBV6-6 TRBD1 CASKQGAWENTEAFF
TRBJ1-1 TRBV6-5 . CASSYGALGTEAFF
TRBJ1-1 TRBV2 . CASFRTFNTEAFF
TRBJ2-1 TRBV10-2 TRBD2 CASSETSGGAIYNEQFF
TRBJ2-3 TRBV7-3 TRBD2 CASSSPGGGGDTDTQYF
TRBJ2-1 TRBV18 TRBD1 CASSPIDRVSYNEQFF
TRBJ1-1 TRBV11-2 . CASSLFPHRVNTEAFF
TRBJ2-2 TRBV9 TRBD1 CASSSFSRGQGVSGELFF
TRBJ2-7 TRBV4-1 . CASSQLEEGAREQYF
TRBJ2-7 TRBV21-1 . CASSKGGRYEQYF
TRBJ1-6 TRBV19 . CASSTSRGIASPLHF
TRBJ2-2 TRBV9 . CASSSGTMNTGELFF
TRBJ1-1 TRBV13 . CASSISDSPNTEAFF
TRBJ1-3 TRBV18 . CASSLYSETTSGNTIYF
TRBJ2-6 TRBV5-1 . CASSAVFGANVLTF
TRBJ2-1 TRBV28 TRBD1 CASSPTGGFYNEQFF
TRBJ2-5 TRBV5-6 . CASSLTGAQETQYF
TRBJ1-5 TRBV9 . CASSVGPNQPQHF
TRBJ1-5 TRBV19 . CASSMVSGTQPQHF
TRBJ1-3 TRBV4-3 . CASSQDLIFTGNTIYF
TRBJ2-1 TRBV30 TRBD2 CAWSGNLAGDYNEQFF
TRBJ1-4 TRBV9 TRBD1 CASSPNPTGVWEKLFF
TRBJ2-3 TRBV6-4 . CASSEMWSTDTQYF
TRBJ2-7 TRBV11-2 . CASSYLGTRYEQYF
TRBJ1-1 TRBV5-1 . CASSLAIGTAATEAFF
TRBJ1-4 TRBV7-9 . CASSRAATNEKLFF
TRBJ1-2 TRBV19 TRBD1 CASSLRTGNYGYTF
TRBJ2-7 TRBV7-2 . CASSSRGGGRDYEQYF
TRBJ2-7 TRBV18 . CASSPRSASSEQYF